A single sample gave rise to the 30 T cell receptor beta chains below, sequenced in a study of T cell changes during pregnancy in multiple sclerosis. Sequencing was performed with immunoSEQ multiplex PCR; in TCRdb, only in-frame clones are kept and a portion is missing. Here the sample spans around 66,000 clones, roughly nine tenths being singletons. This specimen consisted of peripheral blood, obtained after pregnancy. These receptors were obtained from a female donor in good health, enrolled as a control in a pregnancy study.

The CDR3 loop reads CASSPGGSHYYEQYF. The CDR3 region has the DNA TGTGCCAGCAGTCCCGGAGGCAGCCACTACTACGAGCAGTACTTC. This chain uses TRBV6-5 with TRBJ2-7, with D tentatively TRBD2 (5 bases). The germline V and J ends were trimmed by 5 bases and 3 bases, with 17 bases remaining between them. The CDR3 is 15 residues long. CDR1 and CDR2 from the germline V gene are MNHEY and SVGAGI.

CDR3 region: CASSLGPGVAAWGETQYF. Written as DNA, the CDR3 is TGTGCCAGCAGCTTAGGGCCCGGGGTAGCGGCCTGGGGGGAGACCCAGTACTTC. This chain links TRBV7-2 with TRBJ2-5; tentatively, D is TRBD2 (6 bases). Germline V lookup: CDR1 SGHTA, CDR2 FQGNSA. Trimming removed 1 base at V and 5 bases at J, with 23 bases between. The CDR3 contains 18 residues.

The CDR3, as DNA: TGTGCTAGTGGTTTGAGTGGGCAAGATTTTTTCTACACCTTC. Protein: CASGLSGQDFFYTF. The J gene is TRBJ1-2, the V gene TRBV12-5, with D unresolved. V gave up 2 bases and J gave up 10 bases, with 17 bases separating them. CDR1 and CDR2 from the germline V gene are LGHNT and FRNRAP. The CDR3 covers 14 residues.

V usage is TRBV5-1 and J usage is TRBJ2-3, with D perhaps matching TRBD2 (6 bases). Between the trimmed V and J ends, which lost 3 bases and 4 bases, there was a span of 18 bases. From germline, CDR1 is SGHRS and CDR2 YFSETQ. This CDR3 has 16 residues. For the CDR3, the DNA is TGCGCCAGCAGCTGGGGGGTCTCCGAAGTCGCAGATACGCAGTATTTT. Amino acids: CASSWGVSEVADTQYF.

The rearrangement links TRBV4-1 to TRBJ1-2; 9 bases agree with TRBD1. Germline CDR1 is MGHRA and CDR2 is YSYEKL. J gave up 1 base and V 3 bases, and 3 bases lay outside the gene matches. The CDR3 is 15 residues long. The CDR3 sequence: CASSQPTGGNYGYTF. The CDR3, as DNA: TGCGCCAGCAGCCAGCCGACAGGGGGTAACTATGGCTACACCTTC.

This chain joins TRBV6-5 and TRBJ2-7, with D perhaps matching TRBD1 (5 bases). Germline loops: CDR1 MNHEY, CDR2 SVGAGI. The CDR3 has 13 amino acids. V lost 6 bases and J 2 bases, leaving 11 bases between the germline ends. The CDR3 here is CASRVQGTYEQYF. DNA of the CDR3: TGTGCCAGCAGAGTCCAGGGAACCTACGAGCAGTACTTC.

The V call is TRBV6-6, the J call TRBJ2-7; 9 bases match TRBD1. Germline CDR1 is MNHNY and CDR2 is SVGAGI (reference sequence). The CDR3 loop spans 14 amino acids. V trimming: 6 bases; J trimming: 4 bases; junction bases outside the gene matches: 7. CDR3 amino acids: CASRSRDRVYEQYF. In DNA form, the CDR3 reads TGTGCCAGCAGATCCCGGGACAGGGTTTACGAGCAGTACTTC.

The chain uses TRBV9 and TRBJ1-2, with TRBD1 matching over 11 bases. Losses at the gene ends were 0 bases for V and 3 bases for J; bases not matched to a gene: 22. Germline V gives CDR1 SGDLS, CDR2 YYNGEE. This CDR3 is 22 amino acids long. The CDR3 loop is CASSVGMWGQGDLENPHYGYTF. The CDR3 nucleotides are TGTGCCAGCAGCGTAGGGATGTGGGGACAGGGGGACCTGGAGAACCCCCACTATGGCTACACCTTC. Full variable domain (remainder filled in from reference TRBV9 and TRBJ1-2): DSGVTQTPKHLITATGQRVTLRCSPRSGDLSVYWYQQSLDQGLQFLIQYYNGEERAKGNILERFSAQQFPDLHSELNLSSLELGDSALYFCASSVGMWGQGDLENPHYGYTFGSGTRLTVV.

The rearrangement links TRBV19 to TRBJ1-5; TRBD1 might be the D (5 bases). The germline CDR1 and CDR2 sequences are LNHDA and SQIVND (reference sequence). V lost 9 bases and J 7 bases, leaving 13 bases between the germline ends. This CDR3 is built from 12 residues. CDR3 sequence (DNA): TGTGCCAGCTCAGGGCTTGGGCAGCCCCAGCATTTT. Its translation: CASSGLGQPQHF. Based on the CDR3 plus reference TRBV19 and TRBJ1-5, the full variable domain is DGGITQSPKYLFRKEGQNVTLSCEQNLNHDAMYWYRQDPGQGLRLIYYSQIVNDFQKGDIAEGYSVSREKKESFPLTVTSAQKNPTAFYLCASSGLGQPQHFGDGTRLSIL.

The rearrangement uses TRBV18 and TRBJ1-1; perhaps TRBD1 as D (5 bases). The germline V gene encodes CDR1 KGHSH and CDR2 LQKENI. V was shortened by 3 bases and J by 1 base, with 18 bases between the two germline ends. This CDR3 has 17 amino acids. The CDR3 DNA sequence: TGTGCCAGCTCACCTCCCGGGACTCTCGCGACGAACACTGAAGCTTTCTTT. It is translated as CASSPPGTLATNTEAFF.

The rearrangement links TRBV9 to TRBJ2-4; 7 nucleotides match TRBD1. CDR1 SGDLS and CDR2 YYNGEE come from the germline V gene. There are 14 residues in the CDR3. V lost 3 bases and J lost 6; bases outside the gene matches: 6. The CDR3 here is CASSADRTGNIQYF. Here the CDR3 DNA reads TGTGCCAGCAGCGCGGATCGGACAGGAAACATTCAGTACTTC.

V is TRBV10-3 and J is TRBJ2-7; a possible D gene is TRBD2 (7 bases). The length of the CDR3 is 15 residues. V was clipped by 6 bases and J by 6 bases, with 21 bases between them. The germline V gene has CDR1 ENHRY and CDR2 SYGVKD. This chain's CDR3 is CAIRGAGELNGEQYF. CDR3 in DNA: TGTGCCATCAGGGGGGCGGGGGAGTTGAACGGCGAGCAGTACTTC.

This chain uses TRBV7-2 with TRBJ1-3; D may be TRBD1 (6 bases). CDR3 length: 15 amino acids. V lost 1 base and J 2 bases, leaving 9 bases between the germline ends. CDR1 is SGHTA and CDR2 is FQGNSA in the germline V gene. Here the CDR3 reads CASSLVGATGNTIYF. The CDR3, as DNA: TGTGCCAGCAGCTTAGTGGGGGCAACTGGAAACACCATATATTTT.

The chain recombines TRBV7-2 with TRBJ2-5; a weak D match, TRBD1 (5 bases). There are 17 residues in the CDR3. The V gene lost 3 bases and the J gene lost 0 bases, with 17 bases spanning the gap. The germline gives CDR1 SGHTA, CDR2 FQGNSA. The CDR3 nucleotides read TGTGCCAGCAGCTTCCGTGGCAGGGCTAGGTACCAAGAGACCCAGTACTTC. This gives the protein CASSFRGRARYQETQYF.

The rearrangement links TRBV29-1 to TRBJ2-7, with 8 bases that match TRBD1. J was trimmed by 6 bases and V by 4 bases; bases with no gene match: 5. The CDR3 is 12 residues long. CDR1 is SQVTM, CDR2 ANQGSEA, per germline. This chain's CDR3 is CSVAQGDGEQYF. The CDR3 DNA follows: TGCAGCGTTGCACAGGGGGACGGCGAGCAGTACTTC.

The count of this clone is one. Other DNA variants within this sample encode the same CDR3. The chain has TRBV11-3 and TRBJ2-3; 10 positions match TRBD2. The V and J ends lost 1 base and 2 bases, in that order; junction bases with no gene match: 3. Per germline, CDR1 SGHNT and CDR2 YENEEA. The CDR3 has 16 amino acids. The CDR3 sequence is CASSLGLAGDTDTQYF. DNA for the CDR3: TGTGCCAGCAGCTTAGGCCTAGCGGGGGACACAGATACGCAGTATTTT.

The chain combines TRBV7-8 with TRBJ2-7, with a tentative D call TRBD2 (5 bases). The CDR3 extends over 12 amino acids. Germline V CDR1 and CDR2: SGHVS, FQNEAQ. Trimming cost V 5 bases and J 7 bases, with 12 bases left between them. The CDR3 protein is CASSPRPGEQYF. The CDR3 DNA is TGTGCCAGCAGCCCCCGTCCGGGGGAGCAGTACTTC.

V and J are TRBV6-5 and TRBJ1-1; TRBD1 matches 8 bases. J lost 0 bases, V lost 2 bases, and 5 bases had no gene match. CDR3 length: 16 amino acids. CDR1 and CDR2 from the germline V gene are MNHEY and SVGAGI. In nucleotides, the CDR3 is TGTGCCAGCAGTTACCTACAGGGGGGGATGAACACTGAAGCTTTCTTT. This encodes CASSYLQGGMNTEAFF.

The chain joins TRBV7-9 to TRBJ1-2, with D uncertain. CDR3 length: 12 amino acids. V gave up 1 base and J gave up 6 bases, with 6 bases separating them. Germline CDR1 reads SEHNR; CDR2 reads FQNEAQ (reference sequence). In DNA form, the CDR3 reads TGTGCCAGCAGCTTAGACGGGAATGGCTACACCTTC. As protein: CASSLDGNGYTF.

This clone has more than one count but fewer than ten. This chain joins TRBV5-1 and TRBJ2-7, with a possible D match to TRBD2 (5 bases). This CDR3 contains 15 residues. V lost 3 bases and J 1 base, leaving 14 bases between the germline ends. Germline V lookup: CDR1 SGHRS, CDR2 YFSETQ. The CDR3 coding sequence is TGCGCCAGCAGCTCCCGATCAGGCGGGTCCTACGAGCAGTACTTC. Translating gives CASSSRSGGSYEQYF.

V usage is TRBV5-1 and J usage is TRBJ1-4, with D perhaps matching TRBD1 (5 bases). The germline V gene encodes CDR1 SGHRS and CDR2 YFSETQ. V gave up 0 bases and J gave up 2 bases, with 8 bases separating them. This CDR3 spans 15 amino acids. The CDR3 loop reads CASSLGGTTNEKLFF. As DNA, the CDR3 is TGCGCCAGCAGCTTGGGAGGGACTACTAATGAAAAACTGTTTTTT.

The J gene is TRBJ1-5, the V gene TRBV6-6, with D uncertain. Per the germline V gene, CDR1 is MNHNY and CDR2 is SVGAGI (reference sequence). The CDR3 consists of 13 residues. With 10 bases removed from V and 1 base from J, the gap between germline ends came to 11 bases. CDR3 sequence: CAIGGESNQPQHF. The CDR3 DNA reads TGTGCCATCGGTGGGGAGAGCAATCAGCCCCAGCATTTT.

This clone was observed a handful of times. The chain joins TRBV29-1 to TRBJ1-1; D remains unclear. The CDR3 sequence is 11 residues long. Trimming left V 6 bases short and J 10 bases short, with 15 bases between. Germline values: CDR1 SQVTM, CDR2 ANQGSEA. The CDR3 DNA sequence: TGCAGCGTCGAGGGCCCTCCGGGAGCTTTCTTT. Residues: CSVEGPPGAFF.

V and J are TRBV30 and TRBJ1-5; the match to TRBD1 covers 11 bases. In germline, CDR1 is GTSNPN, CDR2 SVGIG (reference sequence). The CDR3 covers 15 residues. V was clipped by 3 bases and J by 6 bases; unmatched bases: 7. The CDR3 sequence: CAWSEDRGQGQPQHF. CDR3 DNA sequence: TGTGCCTGGAGCGAGGACAGGGGGCAAGGTCAGCCCCAGCATTTT.

CDR3 sequence reads: CASILDREAEKLFF. Written as DNA, the CDR3 is TGTGCCAGCATCTTGGACAGGGAAGCTGAAAAACTGTTTTTT. The gene calls are TRBV2 and TRBJ1-4, with 8 bases matching TRBD1. The ends lost 7 bases at V and 7 bases at J; junction bases unmatched: 8. Germline-derived CDR1 and CDR2 are SNHLY and FYNNEI. CDR3 length: 14 residues.

CDR3 in amino acids: CSVEGAGRGNEKLFF. DNA for the CDR3: TGCAGCGTTGAAGGTGCCGGCAGGGGGAATGAAAAACTGTTTTTT. V usage is TRBV29-1 and J usage is TRBJ1-4; 7 bases agree with TRBD1. Losses at the gene ends were 1 base for V and 5 bases for J; bases not matched to a gene: 7. The germline V gene encodes CDR1 SQVTM and CDR2 ANQGSEA. The CDR3 totals 15 residues.

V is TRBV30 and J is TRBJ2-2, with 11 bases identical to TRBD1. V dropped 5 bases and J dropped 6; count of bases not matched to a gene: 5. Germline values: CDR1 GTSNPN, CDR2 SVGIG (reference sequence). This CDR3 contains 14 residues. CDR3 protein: CAWGQGAPAGELFF. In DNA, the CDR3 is TGTGCCTGGGGACAGGGGGCGCCTGCCGGGGAGCTGTTTTTT.

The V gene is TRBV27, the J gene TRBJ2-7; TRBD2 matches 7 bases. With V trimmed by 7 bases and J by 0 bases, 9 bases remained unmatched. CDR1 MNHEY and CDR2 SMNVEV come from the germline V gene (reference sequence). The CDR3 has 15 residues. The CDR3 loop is CASIPSGDASYEQYF. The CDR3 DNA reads TGTGCCAGCATTCCTAGCGGTGATGCCTCCTACGAGCAGTACTTC.

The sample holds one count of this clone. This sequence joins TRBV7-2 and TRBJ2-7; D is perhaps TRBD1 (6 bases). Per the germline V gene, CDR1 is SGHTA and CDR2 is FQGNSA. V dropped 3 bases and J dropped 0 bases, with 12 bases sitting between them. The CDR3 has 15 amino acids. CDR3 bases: TGTGCCAGCAGCTTCGGACAGACCCCCTCCTACGAGCAGTACTTC. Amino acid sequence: CASSFGQTPSYEQYF.

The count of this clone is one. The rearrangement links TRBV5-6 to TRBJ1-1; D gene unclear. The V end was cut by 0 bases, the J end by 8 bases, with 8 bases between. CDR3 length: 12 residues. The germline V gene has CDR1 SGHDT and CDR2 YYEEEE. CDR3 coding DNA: TGTGCCAGCAGCTTGGCAGGAATAGAAGCTTTCTTT. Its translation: CASSLAGIEAFF. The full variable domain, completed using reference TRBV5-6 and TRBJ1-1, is DAGVTQSPTHLIKTRGQQVTLRCSPKSGHDTVSWYQQALGQGPQFIFQYYEEEERQRGNFPDRFSGHQFPNYSSELNVNALLLGDSALYLCASSLAGIEAFFGQGTRLTVV.